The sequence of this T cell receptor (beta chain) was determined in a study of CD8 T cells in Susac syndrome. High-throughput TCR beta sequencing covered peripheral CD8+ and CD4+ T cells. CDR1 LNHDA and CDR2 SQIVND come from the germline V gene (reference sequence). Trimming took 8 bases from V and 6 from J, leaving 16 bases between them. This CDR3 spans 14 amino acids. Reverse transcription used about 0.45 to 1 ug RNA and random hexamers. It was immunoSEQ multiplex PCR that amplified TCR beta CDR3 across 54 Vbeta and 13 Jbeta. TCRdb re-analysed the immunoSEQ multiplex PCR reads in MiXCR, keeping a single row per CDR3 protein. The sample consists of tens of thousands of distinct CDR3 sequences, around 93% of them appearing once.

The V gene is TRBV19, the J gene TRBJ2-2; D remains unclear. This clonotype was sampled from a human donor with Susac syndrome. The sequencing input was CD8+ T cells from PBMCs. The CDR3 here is CASAEIWEPGELFF. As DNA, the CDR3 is TGTGCCAGTGCCGAGATTTGGGAACCCGGGGAGCTGTTTTTT.